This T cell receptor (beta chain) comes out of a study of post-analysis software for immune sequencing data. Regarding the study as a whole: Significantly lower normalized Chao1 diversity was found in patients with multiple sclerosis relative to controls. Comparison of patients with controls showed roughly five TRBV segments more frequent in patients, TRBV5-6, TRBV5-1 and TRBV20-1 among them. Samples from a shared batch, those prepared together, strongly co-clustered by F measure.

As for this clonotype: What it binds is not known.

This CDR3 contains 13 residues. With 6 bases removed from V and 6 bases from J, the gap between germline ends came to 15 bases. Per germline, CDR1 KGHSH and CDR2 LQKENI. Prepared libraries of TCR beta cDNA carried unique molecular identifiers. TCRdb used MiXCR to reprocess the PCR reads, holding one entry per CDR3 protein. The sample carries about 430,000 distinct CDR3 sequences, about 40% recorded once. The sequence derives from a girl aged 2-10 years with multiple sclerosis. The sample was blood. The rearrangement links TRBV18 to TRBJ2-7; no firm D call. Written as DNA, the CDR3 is TGTGCCAGCTCGGTCGATATGGGCGGCGAGCAGTACTTC. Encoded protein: CASSVDMGGEQYF.